Below, 7 T cell receptor beta chains from the same sample are listed, as sequenced in a study of blood T cell repertoires in COVID-19. Repertoires were generated with immunoSEQ multiplex PCR, while TCRdb's copy carries only in-frame clones and drops some. The data show about 210,000 clones, about nine tenths seen once. The specimen was PBMCs or T cells enriched from blood (not recorded which). These receptors were obtained from a man younger than 40 in a cohort exposed to, infected with or recovered from COVID-19 (not recorded which).

The rearrangement uses TRBV3-1 (or the pseudogene TRBV3-2) and TRBJ2-7, with 9 nucleotides matching TRBD2. Germline CDR1 LGHDT, CDR2 YNNKEL (reference sequence). The CDR3 extends over 18 amino acids. Germline trimming cut 1 base from V and 0 bases from J; bases unmatched to any gene: 10. CDR3 in DNA: TGTGCCAGCAGCCAAGGCCGCACTAGCGGGTTGCTCTCCTACGAGCAGTACTTC. Translation gives CASSQGRTSGLLSYEQYF.

The gene calls are TRBV27 and TRBJ2-6, with D hard to call. Germline loops: CDR1 MNHEY, CDR2 SMNVEV (reference sequence). Trimming cost V 6 bases and J 0 bases, with 6 bases left between them. There are 14 residues in the CDR3. The CDR3 here is CASRRSSGANVLTF. The CDR3 region has the DNA TGTGCCAGCAGGCGATCCTCTGGGGCCAACGTCCTGACTTTC.

V is TRBV7-9 and J is TRBJ1-4; D is unresolved. The V and J ends lost 1 base and 4 bases respectively, with 10 bases between them. CDR3 length: 15 residues. Germline V lookup: CDR1 SEHNR, CDR2 FQNEAQ (reference sequence). The chain's CDR3 is CASSLGAGGNEKLFF. DNA of the CDR3: TGTGCCAGCAGCTTAGGGGCGGGTGGTAATGAAAAACTGTTTTTT.

This sequence joins TRBV28 and TRBJ2-7; the D gene is possibly TRBD1 (6 bases). The CDR3 is made up of 17 amino acids. From germline, CDR1 is MDHEN and CDR2 SYDVKM. V lost 4 bases to trimming and J lost 3 bases, with 22 bases between them. The CDR3 sequence is CASSSRRQVRRNYEQYF. The CDR3 DNA is TGTGCCAGCAGTTCAAGACGACAGGTGAGGAGAAACTACGAGCAGTACTTC.

This chain links TRBV5-8 with TRBJ2-1; 14 nucleotides line up with TRBD2. From germline, CDR1 is SGHTS and CDR2 YDEGEE. V lost 4 bases and J lost 4; bases outside the gene matches: 10. The CDR3 consists of 18 residues. Here the CDR3 DNA reads TGTGCCAGCAGCACCGTGGGACTAGCGGGAGATGGGTACAATGAGCAGTTCTTC. Translated, it gives CASSTVGLAGDGYNEQFF.

The rearrangement uses TRBV6-5 and TRBJ2-1; 12 bases are shared with TRBD2. Germline CDR1 and CDR2: MNHEY and SVGAGI. The length of the CDR3 is 15 residues. With V trimmed by 6 bases and J by 6 bases, 6 bases remained unmatched. The CDR3 region has the DNA TGTGCCAGCAGCCTAGCGGGAGGGCCCCCCAATGAGCAGTTCTTC. Protein sequence: CASSLAGGPPNEQFF.

This chain links TRBV12-3 or TRBV12-4 with TRBJ2-7, with 7 bases aligning to TRBD1. V was clipped by 4 bases and J by 7 bases; unmatched bases: 1. This CDR3 comprises 11 residues. In nucleotides, the CDR3 is TGTGCCAGCAGTTCAGGGGGTGAGCAGTACTTC. Protein product: CASSSGGEQYF.